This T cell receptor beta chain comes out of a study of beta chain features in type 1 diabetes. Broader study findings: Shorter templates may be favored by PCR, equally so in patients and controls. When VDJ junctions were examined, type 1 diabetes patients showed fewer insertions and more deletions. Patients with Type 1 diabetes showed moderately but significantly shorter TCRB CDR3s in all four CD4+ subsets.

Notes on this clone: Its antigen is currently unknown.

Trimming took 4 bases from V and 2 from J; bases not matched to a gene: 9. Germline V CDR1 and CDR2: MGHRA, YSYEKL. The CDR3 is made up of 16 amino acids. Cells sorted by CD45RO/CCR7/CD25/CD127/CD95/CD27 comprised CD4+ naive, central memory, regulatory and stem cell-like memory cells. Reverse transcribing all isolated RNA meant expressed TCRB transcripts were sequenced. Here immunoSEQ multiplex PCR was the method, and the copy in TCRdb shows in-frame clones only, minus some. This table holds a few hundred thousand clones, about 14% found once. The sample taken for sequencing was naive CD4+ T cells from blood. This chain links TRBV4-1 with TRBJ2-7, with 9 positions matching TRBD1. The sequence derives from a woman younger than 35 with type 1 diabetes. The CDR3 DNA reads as TGCGCCAGCAGCCTGACCCCCGGGACAGGGCCCTACGAGCAGTACTTC. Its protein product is CASSLTPGTGPYEQYF.